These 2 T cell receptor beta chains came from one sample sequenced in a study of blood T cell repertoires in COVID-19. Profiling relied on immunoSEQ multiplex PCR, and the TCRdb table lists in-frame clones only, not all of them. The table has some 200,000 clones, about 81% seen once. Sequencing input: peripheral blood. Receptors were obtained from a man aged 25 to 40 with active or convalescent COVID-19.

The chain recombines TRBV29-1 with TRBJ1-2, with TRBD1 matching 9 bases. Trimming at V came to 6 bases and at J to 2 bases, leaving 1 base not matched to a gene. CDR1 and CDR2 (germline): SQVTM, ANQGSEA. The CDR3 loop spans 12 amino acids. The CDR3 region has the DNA TGCAGCGTGGACAGGGGCAACTATGGCTACACCTTC. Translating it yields CSVDRGNYGYTF. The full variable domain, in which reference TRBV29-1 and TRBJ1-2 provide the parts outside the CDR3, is SAVISQKPSRDICQRGTSLTIQCQVDSQVTMMFWYRQQPGQSLTLIATANQGSEATYESGFVIDKFPISRPNLTFSTLTVSNMSPEDSSIYLCSVDRGNYGYTFGSGTRLTVV.

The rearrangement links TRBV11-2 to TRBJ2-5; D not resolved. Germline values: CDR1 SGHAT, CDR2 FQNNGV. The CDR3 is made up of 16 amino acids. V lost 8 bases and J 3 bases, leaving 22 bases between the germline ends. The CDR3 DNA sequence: TGTGCCAGCGCCATCCCCTCAGCCGGAGTGAAAGAGACCCAGTACTTC. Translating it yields CASAIPSAGVKETQYF. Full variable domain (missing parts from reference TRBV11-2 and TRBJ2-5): EAGVAQSPRYKIIEKRQSVAFWCNPISGHATLYWYQQILGQGPKLLIQFQNNGVVDDSQLPKDRFSAERLKGVDSTLKIQPAKLEDSAVYLCASAIPSAGVKETQYFGPGTRLLVL.